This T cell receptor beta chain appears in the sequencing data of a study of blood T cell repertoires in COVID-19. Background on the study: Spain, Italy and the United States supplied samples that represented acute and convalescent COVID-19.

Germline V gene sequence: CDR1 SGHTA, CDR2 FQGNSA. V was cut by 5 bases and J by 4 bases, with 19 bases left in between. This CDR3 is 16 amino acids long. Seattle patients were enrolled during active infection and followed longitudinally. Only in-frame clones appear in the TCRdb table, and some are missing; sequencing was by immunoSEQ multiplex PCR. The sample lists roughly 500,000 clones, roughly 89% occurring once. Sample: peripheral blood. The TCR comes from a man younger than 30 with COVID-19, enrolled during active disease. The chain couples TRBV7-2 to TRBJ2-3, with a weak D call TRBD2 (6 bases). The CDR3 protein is CASSLGASVQADTQYF. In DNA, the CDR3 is TGTGCCAGCAGCCTAGGGGCTAGCGTTCAGGCAGATACGCAGTATTTT.